The rows below give T cell receptor beta chains drawn from one sample of a study of blood T cell repertoires in COVID-19. Profiled with immunoSEQ multiplex PCR; TCRdb holds only in-frame clones, not every one. Here the sample spans 450,000 to 600,000 clones, about nine tenths being singletons. The source material was PBMCs or T cells enriched from blood (not recorded which). These receptors came from a woman aged 18-29 years who had recovered from COVID-19. Both conserved end residues are part of each CDR3. A D gene is named only where the DNA matches it firmly. For some rows the clone size is stated as once, few or many, or as a class when expanded; others skip it.

v_call,j_call,clone_size,d_call,cdr3_aa,cdr3_nt
TRBV10-3,TRBJ2-3,few,TRBD2,CAISPAGGADTQYF,TGTGCCATCAGCCCAGCGGGGGGAGCAGATACGCAGTATTTT
TRBV5-4,TRBJ1-1,NA,TRBD1,CASSSTGQGGTEAFF,TGTGCCAGCAGCTCAACCGGACAGGGAGGGACTGAAGCTTTCTTT
TRBV11-3,TRBJ2-3,once,NA,CASSPTASATDTQYF,TGTGCCAGCAGCCCCACAGCCTCGGCCACAGATACGCAGTATTTT
TRBV18,TRBJ1-2,NA,TRBD1,CASTGTGGSYGYTF,TGTGCCAGCACCGGGACAGGGGGCAGCTATGGCTACACCTTC
TRBV5-1,TRBJ1-1,once,TRBD1,CASSLAGQGFTEAFF,TGCGCCAGCAGCTTGGCTGGACAGGGCTTCACTGAAGCTTTCTTT
TRBV28,TRBJ1-1,NA,NA,CASSFRGEGTEAFF,TGTGCCAGCAGTTTCCGAGGGGAGGGGACTGAAGCTTTCTTT
TRBV18,TRBJ1-2,NA,TRBD1,CATRKGTANYGYTF,TGTGCCACCCGTAAAGGGACAGCTAACTATGGCTACACCTTC
TRBV3-1/TRBV3-2,TRBJ2-7,NA,TRBD1,CASSQEQGASYEQYF,TGTGCCAGCAGCCAAGAACAGGGGGCCTCCTACGAGCAGTACTTC
TRBV7-9,TRBJ1-4,NA,NA,CASSPTIGQTNEKLFF,TGTGCCAGCAGCCCTACGATCGGACAAACTAATGAAAAACTGTTTTTT
TRBV5-4,TRBJ2-5,NA,TRBD1,CASSLAQGDGTQYF,TGTGCCAGCAGCTTGGCGCAGGGGGACGGGACCCAGTACTTC
TRBV10-3,TRBJ2-5,NA,TRBD1,CAISESETGDQETQYF,TGTGCCATCAGTGAGTCGGAGACAGGGGACCAAGAGACCCAGTACTTC
TRBV7-9,TRBJ1-2,NA,NA,CASSLGELGGADGYTF,TGTGCCAGCAGCTTAGGAGAGTTAGGGGGGGCGGATGGCTACACCTTC
TRBV4-2,TRBJ2-7,NA,TRBD1,CASSQDGRAGGYEQYF,TGTGCCAGCAGCCAAGATGGTAGGGCAGGGGGCTACGAGCAGTACTTC
TRBV3-1/TRBV3-2,TRBJ2-7,NA,TRBD1,CASSRTGASYEQYF,TGTGCCAGCAGCCGGACAGGGGCCTCCTACGAGCAGTACTTC
TRBV12-5,TRBJ1-1,NA,NA,CASGLVQGSWETEAFF,TGTGCTAGTGGTTTGGTACAGGGAAGTTGGGAAACTGAAGCTTTCTTT
TRBV5-4,TRBJ2-7,once,TRBD2,CASSPTFGLAGEWQQYF,TGTGCCAGCAGCCCTACCTTCGGACTAGCGGGGGAGTGGCAGCAGTACTTC
TRBV7-2,TRBJ1-4,NA,NA,CASSFGQFQGEKLFF,TGTGCCAGCAGCTTCGGACAGTTTCAAGGTGAAAAACTGTTTTTT
TRBV7-2,TRBJ2-3,NA,TRBD2,CASSLVTGLGTDTQYF,TGTGCCAGCAGCTTAGTCACGGGACTAGGCACAGATACGCAGTATTTT
TRBV7-9,TRBJ1-1,few,NA,CASSSSGQVNTEAFF,TGTGCCAGCAGCTCCTCGGGACAAGTTAACACTGAAGCTTTCTTT
TRBV12-3/TRBV12-4,TRBJ2-3,NA,TRBD2,CASRTSGRGTQYF,TGTGCCAGCAGAACTAGCGGACGAGGTACGCAGTATTTT
TRBV29-1,TRBJ2-5,NA,TRBD1,CSVGDRGGETQYF,TGCAGCGTTGGGGACAGGGGGGGAGAGACCCAGTACTTC
TRBV2,TRBJ1-2,NA,NA,CASSYRQTLSTHGYTF,TGTGCCAGCAGTTACAGACAGACCCTCTCCACCCATGGCTACACCTTC
TRBV5-4,TRBJ2-3,NA,NA,CASSLPGLGDTQYF,TGTGCCAGCAGCCTCCCGGGACTGGGAGATACGCAGTATTTT
TRBV24-1,TRBJ2-3,NA,NA,CATRVPYTDTQYF,TGTGCCACTAGAGTCCCCTACACAGATACGCAGTATTTT
TRBV12-3/TRBV12-4,TRBJ2-7,NA,NA,CASNAGYYEQYF,TGTGCCAGCAATGCAGGTTACTACGAGCAGTACTTC